The 3 T cell receptor beta chains below all came from one sample that was sequenced in a study of T cells after yellow fever vaccination (dated by TCRdb to between 2019 and 2020). In the paper's terms, the treatment or condition label means: live attenuated yellow fever vaccine strain. Receptor libraries were prepared by 5' RACE. This sample was sequenced with an Illumina NovaSeq 6000. TCRdb ran its own pipeline on the public reads, namely fastp trimming at Q25 and MiXCR clone calling, and kept in-frame beta chains. Rows are unified per CDR3 protein, each entry keeping the most common DNA and genes. In all, the sample holds some 400,000 distinct CDR3 sequences, and around 19% of those were seen once. The ten largest account for about 18% of the sample. The input for sequencing was PBMCs, taken before the yellow fever booster vaccination. The receptor set was obtained from a man aged 18 to 29 who received the YFV17D yellow fever vaccine.

The chain couples TRBV4-1 to TRBJ2-7; weak D call: TRBD2 (6 bases). Germline V gives CDR1 MGHRA, CDR2 YSYEKL. The CDR3 consists of 12 residues. V lost 3 bases, J lost 5 bases, and 8 bases lay in between. The CDR3 loop is CASSQGGDEQYF. CDR3 sequence (DNA): TGCGCCAGCAGCCAGGGCGGGGACGAGCAGTACTTC.

The V and J genes are TRBV7-2 and TRBJ2-7; D is unclear. The CDR3 consists of 13 residues. The V end lost 3 bases, the J end lost 0 bases, and 6 bases lay between the germline ends. The germline V gene has CDR1 SGHTA and CDR2 FQGNSA. CDR3 region: CASSFQFSYEQYF. In nucleotides, the CDR3 is TGTGCCAGCAGCTTCCAGTTCTCCTACGAGCAGTACTTC.

This clonotype was detected ten times or more. This chain uses TRBV6-1 with TRBJ2-6; no clear D. Germline assignment: CDR1 MNHNS and CDR2 SASEGT. Trimming took off 2 bases at V and 4 bases at J, with 6 bases between the two ends. The CDR3 sequence is 14 residues long. CDR3 nucleotide sequence: TGTGCCAGCAGTGAATTACGGGGGGCCAACGTCCTGACTTTC. Protein sequence: CASSELRGANVLTF.